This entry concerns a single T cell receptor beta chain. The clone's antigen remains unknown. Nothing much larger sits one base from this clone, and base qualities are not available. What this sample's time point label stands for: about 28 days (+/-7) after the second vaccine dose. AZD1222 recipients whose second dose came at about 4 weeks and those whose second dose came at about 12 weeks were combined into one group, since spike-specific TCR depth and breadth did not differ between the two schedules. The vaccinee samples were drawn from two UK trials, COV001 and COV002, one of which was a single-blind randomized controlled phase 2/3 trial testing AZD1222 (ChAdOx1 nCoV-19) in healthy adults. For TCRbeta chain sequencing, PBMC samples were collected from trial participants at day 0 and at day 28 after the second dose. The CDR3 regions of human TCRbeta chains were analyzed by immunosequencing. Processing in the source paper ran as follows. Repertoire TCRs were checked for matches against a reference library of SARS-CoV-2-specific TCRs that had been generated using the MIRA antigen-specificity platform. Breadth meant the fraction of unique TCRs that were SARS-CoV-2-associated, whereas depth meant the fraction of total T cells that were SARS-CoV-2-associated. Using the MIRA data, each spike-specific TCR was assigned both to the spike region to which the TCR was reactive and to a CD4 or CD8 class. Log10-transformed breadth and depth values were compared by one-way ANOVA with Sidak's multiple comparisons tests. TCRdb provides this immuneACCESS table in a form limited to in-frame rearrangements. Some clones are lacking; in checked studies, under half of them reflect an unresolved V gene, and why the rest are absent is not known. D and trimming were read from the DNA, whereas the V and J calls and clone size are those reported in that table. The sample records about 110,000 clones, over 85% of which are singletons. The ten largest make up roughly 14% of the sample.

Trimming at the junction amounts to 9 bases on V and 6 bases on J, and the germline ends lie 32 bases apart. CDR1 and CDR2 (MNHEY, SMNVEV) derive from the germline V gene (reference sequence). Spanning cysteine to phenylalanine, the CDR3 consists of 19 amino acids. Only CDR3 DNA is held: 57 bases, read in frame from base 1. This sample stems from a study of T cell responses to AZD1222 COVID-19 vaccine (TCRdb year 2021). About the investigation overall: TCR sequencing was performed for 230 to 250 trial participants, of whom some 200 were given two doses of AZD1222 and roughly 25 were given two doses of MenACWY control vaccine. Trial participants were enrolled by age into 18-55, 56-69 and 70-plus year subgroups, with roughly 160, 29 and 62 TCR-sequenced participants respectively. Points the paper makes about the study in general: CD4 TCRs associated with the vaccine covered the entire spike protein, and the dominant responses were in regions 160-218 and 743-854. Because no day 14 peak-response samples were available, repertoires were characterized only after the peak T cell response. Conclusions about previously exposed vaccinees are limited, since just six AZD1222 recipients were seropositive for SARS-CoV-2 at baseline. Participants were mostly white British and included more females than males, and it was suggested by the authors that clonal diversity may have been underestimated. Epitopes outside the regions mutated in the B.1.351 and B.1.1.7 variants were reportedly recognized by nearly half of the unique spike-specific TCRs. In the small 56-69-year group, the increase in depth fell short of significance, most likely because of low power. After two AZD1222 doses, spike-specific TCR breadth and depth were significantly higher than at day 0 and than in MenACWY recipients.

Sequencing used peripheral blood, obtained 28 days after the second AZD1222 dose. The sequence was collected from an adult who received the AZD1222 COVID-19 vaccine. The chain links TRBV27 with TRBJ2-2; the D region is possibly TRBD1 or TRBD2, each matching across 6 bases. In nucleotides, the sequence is TGTGCCAGTACCCGGGGGCAGTTTAGGACAACCGAGGCAGCCGGGGAGCTGTTTTTT. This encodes CASTRGQFRTTEAAGELFF.